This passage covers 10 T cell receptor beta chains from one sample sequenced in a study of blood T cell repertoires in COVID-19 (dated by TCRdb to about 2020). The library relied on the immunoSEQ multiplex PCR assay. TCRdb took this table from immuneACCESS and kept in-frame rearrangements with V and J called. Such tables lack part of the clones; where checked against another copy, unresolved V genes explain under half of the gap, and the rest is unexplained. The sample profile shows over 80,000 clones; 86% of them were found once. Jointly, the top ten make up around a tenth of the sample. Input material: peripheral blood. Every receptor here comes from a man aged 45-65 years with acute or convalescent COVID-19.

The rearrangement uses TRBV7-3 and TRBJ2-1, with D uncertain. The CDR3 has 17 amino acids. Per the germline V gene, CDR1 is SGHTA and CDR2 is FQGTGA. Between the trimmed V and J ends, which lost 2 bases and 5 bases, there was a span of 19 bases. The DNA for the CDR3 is TGTGCCAGCAGCTTATCTTTGGTCCCTGGCGGAAACAATGAGCAGTTCTTC. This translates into CASSLSLVPGGNNEQFF. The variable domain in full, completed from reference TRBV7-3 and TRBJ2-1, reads GAGVSQTPSNKVTEKGKYVELRCDPISGHTALYWYRQSLGQGPEFLIYFQGTGAADDSGLPNDRFFAVRPEGSVSTLKIQRTERGDSAVYLCASSLSLVPGGNNEQFFGPGTRLTVL.

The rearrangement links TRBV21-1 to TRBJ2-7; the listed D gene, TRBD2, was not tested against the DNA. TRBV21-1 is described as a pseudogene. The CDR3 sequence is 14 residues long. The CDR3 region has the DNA TGTGCCAGCAGCAAAAAGGCTAGCGGGGGGGAGCAGTACTTC. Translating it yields CASSKKASGGEQYF.

The CDR3 coding sequence is TGTGCCACAACACAGGGGTCGAACACCGGGGAGCTGTTTTTT. This codes for CATTQGSNTGELFF. The V call is TRBV6-5, the J call TRBJ2-2; 7 bases fit TRBD1. This CDR3 spans 14 amino acids. The V gene's germline CDR1 is MNHEY and CDR2 SVGAGI. V gave up 10 bases and J gave up 0 bases; unmatched junction bases: 5.

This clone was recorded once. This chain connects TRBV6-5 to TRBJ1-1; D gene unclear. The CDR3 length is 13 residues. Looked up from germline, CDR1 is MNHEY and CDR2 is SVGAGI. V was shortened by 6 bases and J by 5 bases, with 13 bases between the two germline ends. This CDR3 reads CASSPHPGTEAFF. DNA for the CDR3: TGTGCCAGCAGCCCGCACCCCGGGACTGAAGCTTTCTTT.

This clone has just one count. The CDR3 DNA reads TGTGCCAGCAGGGGACTAGCGGGAGTTCGCACAGATACGCAGTATTTT. This encodes CASRGLAGVRTDTQYF. The chain links TRBV27 to TRBJ2-3; TRBD2 matches at 14 bases. V lost 6 bases and J lost 1; bases outside the gene matches: 3. Germline V gene sequence: CDR1 MNHEY, CDR2 SMNVEV (reference sequence). CDR3 length: 16 amino acids.

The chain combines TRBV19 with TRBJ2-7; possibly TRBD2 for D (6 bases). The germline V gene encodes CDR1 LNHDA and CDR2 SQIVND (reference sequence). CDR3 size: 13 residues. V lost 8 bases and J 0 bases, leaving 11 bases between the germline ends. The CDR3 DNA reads TGTGCCAGTGTTGGGACTGTCTCCTACGAGCAGTACTTC. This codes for CASVGTVSYEQYF.

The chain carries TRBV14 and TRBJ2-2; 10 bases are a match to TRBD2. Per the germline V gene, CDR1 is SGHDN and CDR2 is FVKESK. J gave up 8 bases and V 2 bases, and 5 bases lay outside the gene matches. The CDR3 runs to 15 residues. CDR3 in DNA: TGTGCCAGCAGCCAACTAGCGGGAGTACCGGGGGAGCTGTTTTTT. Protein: CASSQLAGVPGELFF.

CDR3 residues: CASSSPGLAGPYNEQFF. CDR3 bases: TGTGCCAGCAGTTCCCCTGGACTAGCGGGGCCCTACAATGAGCAGTTCTTC. The V and J genes are TRBV28 and TRBJ2-1; 12 bases agree with TRBD2. The ends lost 4 bases at V and 2 bases at J; junction bases unmatched: 6. The CDR3 extends over 17 amino acids. The germline V gene has CDR1 MDHEN and CDR2 SYDVKM.

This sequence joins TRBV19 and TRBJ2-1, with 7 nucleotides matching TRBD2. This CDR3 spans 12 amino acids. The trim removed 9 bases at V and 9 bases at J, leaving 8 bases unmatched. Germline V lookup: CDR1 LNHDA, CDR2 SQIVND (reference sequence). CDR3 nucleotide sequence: TGTGCCAGCGGGAACCCGGGGGGTGAGCAGTTCTTC. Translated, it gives CASGNPGGEQFF.

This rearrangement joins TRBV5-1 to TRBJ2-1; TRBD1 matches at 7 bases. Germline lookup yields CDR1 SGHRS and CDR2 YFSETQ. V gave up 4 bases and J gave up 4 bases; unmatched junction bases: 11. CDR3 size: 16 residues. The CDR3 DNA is TGCGCCAGCAGCGCACAAGGGACAGTTACGTACAATGAGCAGTTCTTC. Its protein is CASSAQGTVTYNEQFF. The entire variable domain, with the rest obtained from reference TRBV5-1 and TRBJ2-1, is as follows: KAGVTQTPRYLIKTRGQQVTLSCSPISGHRSVSWYQQTPGQGLQFLFEYFSETQRNKGNFPGRFSGRQFSNSRSEMNVSTLELGDSALYLCASSAQGTVTYNEQFFGPGTRLTVL.